The 22 T cell receptor beta chains below come from one sample, sequenced in a study of T cell responses to AZD1222 COVID-19 vaccine. Clones were sequenced by immunoSEQ multiplex PCR, and TCRdb holds only the in-frame ones, with some missing. The table lists more than 95,000 clones, over 90% of them singletons. The sample here was peripheral blood, taken on day 0 of AZD1222 vaccination. Receptors were obtained from an adult in good health.

This chain connects TRBV11-3 to TRBJ2-1, with TRBD2 matching over 10 bases. The V gene end was trimmed by 0 bases and the J gene end by 3 bases; junction bases not matched to a gene: 5. CDR3 size: 17 residues. Germline V gene sequence: CDR1 SGHNT, CDR2 YENEEA. CDR3 DNA: TGTGCCAGCAGCTTAGATCGAGCTAGCGGGAGCTACAATGAGCAGTTCTTC. Its translation: CASSLDRASGSYNEQFF.

The gene calls are TRBV18 and TRBJ2-7; a possible D gene is TRBD2 (6 bases). This CDR3 has 15 residues. Germline V gene data show CDR1 as KGHSH and CDR2 as LQKENI. Deletions cut 3 bases from V and 6 bases from J, with 18 bases between. CDR3 bases: TGTGCCAGCTCACCCGACTGGAGGGCCGTGCGCGAGCAGTACTTC. Its translation is CASSPDWRAVREQYF.

The chain couples TRBV6-2 or TRBV6-3 to TRBJ2-2, with 13 bases that match TRBD2. V lost 0 bases, J lost 6 bases, and 10 bases stayed unmatched. The CDR3 spans 19 residues. Germline-derived CDR1 and CDR2 are MNHEY and SVGEGT. CDR3 in amino acids: CASSYSRLAGGGAPGELFF. For the CDR3, the DNA is TGTGCCAGCAGTTACTCGAGACTAGCGGGAGGAGGTGCCCCCGGGGAGCTGTTTTTT.

In its sample, this clone was seen once. The chain is built from TRBV27 and TRBJ1-2; 8 bases are shared with TRBD1. Trimming took 8 bases from V and 6 from J; bases not matched to a gene: 5. CDR1 is MNHEY and CDR2 is SMNVEV in the germline V gene (reference sequence). The CDR3 is made up of 12 amino acids. The CDR3 region is CASRDRLNGYTF. The DNA of the CDR3 is TGTGCCAGCCGGGACAGGTTAAATGGCTACACCTTC.

V usage is TRBV3-1 (or the pseudogene TRBV3-2) and J usage is TRBJ2-7; 8 bases are a match to TRBD2. Germline CDR1 and CDR2: LGHDT and YNNKEL (reference sequence). The CDR3 totals 15 residues. With V trimmed by 3 bases and J by 3 bases, 7 bases remained unmatched. In DNA form, the CDR3 reads TGTGCCAGCAGCCACATAGCAGCGGGGGTCTACGAGCAGTACTTC. It translates to CASSHIAAGVYEQYF.

The chain is built from TRBV19 and TRBJ2-2; 7 bases line up with TRBD2. The germline gives CDR1 LNHDA, CDR2 SQIVND (reference sequence). V dropped 6 bases and J dropped 5; count of bases not matched to a gene: 9. The CDR3 extends over 15 amino acids. CDR3 in amino acids: CASSPQLAGTGELFF. The CDR3 DNA reads as TGTGCCAGTAGCCCCCAGTTAGCGGGTACCGGGGAGCTGTTTTTT.

The CDR3 reads CASSFVNQPQHF. DNA of the CDR3: TGTGCCAGCAGTTTTGTCAATCAGCCCCAGCATTTT. The chain carries TRBV28 and TRBJ1-5, with no clear D. V was shortened by 3 bases and J by 3 bases, with 3 bases between the two germline ends. Germline assignment: CDR1 MDHEN and CDR2 SYDVKM. The length of the CDR3 is 12 residues.

The chain joins TRBV6-5 to TRBJ2-5; TRBD2 is a possible D gene (5 bases). V lost 0 bases, J lost 2 bases, and 10 bases lay in between. There are 15 residues in the CDR3. Germline lookup yields CDR1 MNHEY and CDR2 SVGAGI. As DNA, the CDR3 is TGTGCCAGCAGTTACTCGATCGGGATGCAAGAGACCCAGTACTTC. It yields the protein CASSYSIGMQETQYF.

This chain links TRBV9 with TRBJ2-1; tentative D call: TRBD2 (7 bases). V lost 2 bases and J lost 10, with 19 bases in between. This CDR3 is 15 amino acids long. The V gene's germline CDR1 is SGDLS and CDR2 YYNGEE. The CDR3 sequence is CASSVAGDMGGEQFF. DNA of the CDR3: TGTGCCAGCAGCGTGGCCGGGGACATGGGAGGGGAGCAGTTCTTC.

The V and J genes are TRBV30 and TRBJ2-1, with 13 nucleotides matching TRBD2. With 3 bases clipped from V and 6 bases from J, the junction kept 5 bases outside the gene matches. This CDR3 contains 15 residues. Germline CDR1 reads GTSNPN; CDR2 reads SVGIG (reference sequence). The DNA for the CDR3 is TGTGCCTGGAGCGAAGGACTAGCGGGAGTCAATGAGCAGTTCTTC. Protein sequence: CAWSEGLAGVNEQFF. The variable domain in full, completed from reference TRBV30 and TRBJ2-1, reads SQTIHQWPATLVQPVGSPLSLECTVEGTSNPNLYWYRQAAGRGLQLLFYSVGIGQISSEVPQNLSASRPQDRQFILSSKKLLLSDSGFYLCAWSEGLAGVNEQFFGPGTRLTVL.

This clone was found once. The chain recombines TRBV19 with TRBJ2-1; 7 nucleotides agree with TRBD1. The germline gives CDR1 LNHDA, CDR2 SQIVND (reference sequence). Trimming took 6 bases from V and 6 from J; bases not matched to a gene: 17. The CDR3 is 17 residues long. The CDR3 loop is CASSLRGDRQGANEQFF. Here the CDR3 DNA reads TGTGCCAGTAGCCTGCGAGGGGACAGACAGGGTGCCAATGAGCAGTTCTTC.

The chain has TRBV5-5 and TRBJ2-3; TRBD2 matches at 11 bases. This CDR3 region has 16 residues. Per the germline V gene, CDR1 is SGHKS and CDR2 is YYEKEE (reference sequence). The trim removed 3 bases at V and 3 bases at J, leaving 6 bases unmatched. CDR3 nucleotides: TGTGCCAGCAGCTCAACTCTAGCGGGGGGAACAGATACGCAGTATTTT. This codes for CASSSTLAGGTDTQYF.

The chain recombines TRBV6-5 with TRBJ2-7; 8 bases fit TRBD1. The trim removed 6 bases at V and 2 bases at J, leaving 6 bases unmatched. The CDR3 is made up of 14 amino acids. The germline CDR1 and CDR2 sequences are MNHEY and SVGAGI. CDR3 nucleotide sequence: TGTGCCAGCAGCTTAAACAGGGGGACCTACGAGCAGTACTTC. Translating gives CASSLNRGTYEQYF.

This chain links TRBV9 with TRBJ2-1; no clear D gene. This CDR3 comprises 13 residues. The germline V gene encodes CDR1 SGDLS and CDR2 YYNGEE. V shed 3 bases and J shed 4 bases, with 8 bases lying between them. The CDR3 region is CASSASRYNEQFF. The CDR3 DNA reads TGTGCCAGCAGCGCATCCAGATACAATGAGCAGTTCTTC.

The genes are TRBV5-5 and TRBJ1-5, with a weak D call TRBD1 (5 bases). Germline V gives CDR1 SGHKS, CDR2 YYEKEE (reference sequence). V lost 6 bases to trimming and J lost 0 bases, with 13 bases between them. This CDR3 comprises 15 residues. In nucleotides, the CDR3 is TGTGCCAGCAAGGCCGACAGTTATAGCAATCAGCCCCAGCATTTT. Residues: CASKADSYSNQPQHF.

This chain uses TRBV15 with TRBJ1-2; tentatively, D is TRBD1 (5 bases). The CDR3 is made up of 17 amino acids. V was pared by 0 bases and J by 0 bases, with 14 bases between. CDR1 LNHNV and CDR2 YYDKDF come from the germline V gene (reference sequence). CDR3 in amino acids: CATSRDLQELANYGYTF. The CDR3 coding sequence is TGTGCCACCAGCAGAGACCTACAGGAATTAGCTAACTATGGCTACACCTTC. Filled out from reference TRBV15 and TRBJ1-2, the complete variable domain reads DAMVIQNPRYQVTQFGKPVTLSCSQTLNHNVMYWYQQKSSQAPKLLFHYYDKDFNNEADTPDNFQSRRPNTSFCFLDIRSPGLGDTAMYLCATSRDLQELANYGYTFGSGTRLTVV.

A few counts support this clone. The chain is built from TRBV30 and TRBJ2-2; the match to TRBD1 covers 8 bases. The CDR3 loop spans 15 amino acids. The germline gives CDR1 GTSNPN, CDR2 SVGIG (reference sequence). V dropped 3 bases and J dropped 2; count of bases not matched to a gene: 5. CDR3 sequence (DNA): TGTGCCTGGAGGGCCGGGACAGGCAACACCGGGGAGCTGTTTTTT. Protein sequence: CAWRAGTGNTGELFF.

J is TRBJ2-3 and V is TRBV6-5; TRBD1 aligns across 7 bases. Germline V gene lookup returns CDR1 MNHEY and CDR2 SVGAGI. The CDR3 covers 14 residues. The V and J ends lost 0 bases and 4 bases, in that order; junction bases with no gene match: 1. The CDR3 DNA sequence: TGTGCCAGCAGTTACTCCGACAGGGCAGATACGCAGTATTTT. As protein: CASSYSDRADTQYF.

J is TRBJ1-4 and V is TRBV5-6; 7 nucleotides agree with TRBD1. Per the germline V gene, CDR1 is SGHDT and CDR2 is YYEEEE. The trim removed 1 base at V and 8 bases at J, leaving 8 bases unmatched. This CDR3 has 15 amino acids. The CDR3 loop reads CASSLLGTEDEKLFF. CDR3 DNA: TGTGCCAGCAGCTTGCTTGGGACAGAGGACGAAAAACTGTTTTTT.

The chain employs TRBV10-3 and TRBJ1-2; TRBD1 matches 8 bases. The CDR3 is 14 amino acids. Germline-derived CDR1 and CDR2 are ENHRY and SYGVKD. The J segment lost 4 bases and the V segment lost 4 bases, leaving 5 bases of the junction unmatched. CDR3 in DNA: TGTGCCATCAGTGCAGGACAGGGTCCCTATGGCTACACCTTC. This encodes CAISAGQGPYGYTF.

DNA of the CDR3: TGTGCCAGCAGCCAACAAGTGAACACTGAAGCTTTCTTT. Encoded protein: CASSQQVNTEAFF. This sequence joins TRBV7-8 and TRBJ1-1; D unclear. The CDR3 covers 13 residues. Trimming stripped 5 bases from V and 0 bases from J, with 7 bases between. CDR1 and CDR2 from the germline V gene are SGHVS and FQNEAQ.

The chain carries TRBV15 and TRBJ1-2, with 8 bases lining up with TRBD1. The ends lost 1 base at V and 7 bases at J; junction bases unmatched: 5. CDR3 length: 14 amino acids. Germline values: CDR1 LNHNV, CDR2 YYDKDF (reference sequence). The CDR3 DNA is TGTGCCACCAGCAGAGTTGGACAGGGAGGTGGCTACACCTTC. Protein sequence: CATSRVGQGGGYTF.